This T cell receptor (beta chain) came from a study of circulating CD8 cells and anti-PD-1 response in melanoma. In the study overall: Nivolumab was given intravenously at 3 mg/kg every 2 weeks. Response groups: complete/partial responders versus stable/progressive non-responders.

By sample share, this clonotype is large. Its antigen is currently unknown. TCR libraries were prepared from around 15 ng of total RNA with the QIAseq Immune Repertoire TCR panel. Via MiXCR, TCRdb re-called the reads, giving one row per CDR3 protein. The sample has around 370 distinct CDR3 sequences, 10% to 15% seen once. Live CD3+CD8+TCRalphabeta+ cells were sorted into four subsets by PD-1 and/or TIGIT. Study observations and caveats: The cohort mixed treatment-naive and previously treated patients. Experiments were generally run without replicates.

This sequence originates from a human donor with melanoma. This material consisted of CD8+ T cells from PBMCs, taken at baseline or after one month of anti-PD-1 therapy (not recorded which).

CDR3 coding DNA: TGTGCCAGCAGCCGACTAGCGGGAGGTACAGATGAGCAGTTCTTC. It yields the protein CASSRLAGGTDEQFF. The chain employs TRBV7-3 and TRBJ2-1; 13 bases map to TRBD2. The CDR3 totals 15 residues. V trimming: 5 bases; J trimming: 8 bases; junction bases outside the gene matches: 6. CDR1 is SGHTA, CDR2 FQGTGA, per germline.